The 27 T cell receptor beta chains given below trace back to one sample, sequenced in a study of T-cell memory formation after mild COVID-19. TCRdb processed the 5' RACE reads anew with MiXCR; each CDR3 protein has one entry. Of more than 150,000 distinct CDR3 sequences in the sample, less than 20% are singletons; the top ten hold 3.9%. The sample consisted of PBMCs or a T cell subset sorted from them (not recorded which). These receptors originate from a man aged 18 to 29 who had mild COVID-19 (a few samples of this study predate the infection). Cell type and time point are not known.

This clonotype was seen only a few times. The V gene is TRBV5-1, the J gene TRBJ2-5; D remains unclear. Looked up from germline, CDR1 is SGHRS and CDR2 is YFSETQ. Trimming removed 1 base from V and 3 bases from J, with 10 bases in between. CDR3 size: 14 residues. The CDR3 DNA follows: TGCGCCAGCAGCTTGACCAGGACCGAAGAGACCCAGTACTTC. Protein product: CASSLTRTEETQYF.

This clonotype was seen repeatedly, ten times or more. V gene TRBV3-1 combines with J gene TRBJ2-2; D remains unclear. Germline values: CDR1 LGHDT, CDR2 YNNKEL (reference sequence). Trimming removed 2 bases at V and 7 bases at J, with 8 bases between. The CDR3 consists of 13 residues. CDR3 sequence (DNA): TGTGCCAGCAGCCAATCCTTTAACGGGGAGCTGTTTTTT. Amino acids: CASSQSFNGELFF.

This clonotype was seen a handful of times. The chain uses TRBV11-1 and TRBJ2-5; TRBD1 might be the D (5 bases). V lost 3 bases, J lost 5 bases, and 25 bases lay in between. This CDR3 has 18 residues. Germline lookup yields CDR1 SGHAT and CDR2 FQDESV (reference sequence). The CDR3 sequence: CASSFFPPGIRKEETQYF. The CDR3 DNA follows: TGTGCCAGCAGCTTTTTCCCCCCAGGGATCCGAAAAGAGGAGACCCAGTACTTC. Together with reference TRBV11-1 and TRBJ2-5, the CDR3 gives the full variable domain: EAEVAQSPRYKITEKSQAVAFWCDPISGHATLYWYRQILGQGPELLVQFQDESVVDDSQLPKDRFSAERLKGVDSTLKIQPAELGDSAMYLCASSFFPPGIRKEETQYFGPGTRLLVL.

The V and J genes are TRBV5-1 and TRBJ1-2; D is unclear. Trimming removed 1 base at V and 3 bases at J, with 10 bases between. The CDR3 spans 14 residues. The germline V gene has CDR1 SGHRS and CDR2 YFSETQ. This CDR3 is CASSLKDRDYGYTF. The CDR3 nucleotides are TGCGCCAGCAGCTTGAAGGACCGAGACTATGGCTACACCTTC. Based on the CDR3 plus reference TRBV5-1 and TRBJ1-2, the full variable domain is KAGVTQTPRYLIKTRGQQVTLSCSPISGHRSVSWYQQTPGQGLQFLFEYFSETQRNKGNFPGRFSGRQFSNSRSEMNVSTLELGDSALYLCASSLKDRDYGYTFGSGTRLTVV.

This clonotype was counted only a few times. The J gene is TRBJ1-2, the V gene TRBV20-1; D call uncertain. The CDR3 runs 13 residues. The V end was cut by 1 base, the J end by 0 bases, with 6 bases between. Per the germline V gene, CDR1 is DFQATT and CDR2 is SNEGSKA (reference sequence). The CDR3 nucleotides are TGCAGTGCTAGAGCCTCTGCTAACTATGGCTACACCTTC. Protein: CSARASANYGYTF.

The rearrangement uses TRBV6-6 and TRBJ1-1; maybe TRBD1 (5 bases). The CDR3 runs 13 residues. Germline values: CDR1 MNHNY, CDR2 SVGAGI (reference sequence). V was shortened by 2 bases and J by 10 bases, with 14 bases between the two germline ends. The CDR3 sequence is CASSYPTGRGAFF. The CDR3 DNA reads TGTGCCAGCAGTTACCCGACCGGGAGGGGAGCTTTCTTT.

This clonotype turned up a few times. The chain recombines TRBV5-1 with TRBJ2-2, with D possibly TRBD1 on 5 matching bases. Germline V CDR1 and CDR2: SGHRS, YFSETQ. The CDR3 totals 13 residues. V gave up 4 bases and J gave up 7 bases, with 11 bases separating them. The CDR3 DNA reads TGCGCCAGCAGCCAAGACAGTTACGGGGAGCTGTTTTTT. Its translation is CASSQDSYGELFF.

This chain connects TRBV29-1 to TRBJ1-1; maybe TRBD1 (6 bases). The V gene lost 5 bases and the J gene lost 0 bases, with 13 bases spanning the gap. Germline V gene sequence: CDR1 SQVTM, CDR2 ANQGSEA. The CDR3 is 14 residues long. This CDR3 reads CSVIRGGVNTEAFF. The DNA for the CDR3 is TGCAGCGTTATCAGGGGCGGGGTGAACACTGAAGCTTTCTTT.

This clonotype has a handful of counts. The chain carries TRBV9 and TRBJ2-2; possible D gene TRBD1, 5 bases. CDR1 and CDR2 from the germline V gene are SGDLS and YYNGEE. CDR3 length: 17 residues. Trimming left V 3 bases short and J 4 bases short, with 19 bases between. The CDR3 here is CASSGALLGRSTGELFF. The CDR3, as DNA: TGTGCCAGCAGCGGAGCCCTCTTGGGGCGTTCCACCGGGGAGCTGTTTTTT.

The chain uses TRBV29-1 and TRBJ2-5, with D possibly TRBD2 on 6 matching bases. The CDR3 has 14 residues. V lost 4 bases, J lost 5 bases, and 17 bases lay in between. Germline V gene sequence: CDR1 SQVTM, CDR2 ANQGSEA. The CDR3 here is CSVGSRLVGETQYF. CDR3 nucleotides: TGCAGCGTTGGAAGCCGACTAGTAGGGGAGACCCAGTACTTC.

This clonotype occurred a few times. The CDR3 protein is CSATETSTDTQYF. In nucleotides, the CDR3 is TGCAGTGCTACCGAGACTAGCACAGATACGCAGTATTTT. The chain recombines TRBV20-1 with TRBJ2-3, with D unclear. CDR1 is DFQATT, CDR2 SNEGSKA, per germline (reference sequence). CDR3 length equals 13 residues. V lost 4 bases, J lost 0 bases, and 8 bases lay in between.

This clonotype appeared a few times. The chain is built from TRBV7-9 and TRBJ1-1; the D gene is possibly TRBD1 (6 bases). The CDR3 length is 15 residues. Germline CDR1 reads SEHNR; CDR2 reads FQNEAQ (reference sequence). With 5 bases removed from V and 8 bases from J, the gap between germline ends came to 21 bases. The CDR3 sequence: CASSPGLGALVEAFF. In nucleotides, the CDR3 is TGTGCCAGCAGCCCCGGGTTGGGGGCTTTGGTGGAAGCTTTCTTT.

This clonotype was observed many times. The chain employs TRBV7-2 and TRBJ1-1; 7 bases align to TRBD1. V shed 5 bases, J shed 0 bases, and the junction held 3 bases outside the gene matches. CDR3 length equals 14 residues. Germline V CDR1 and CDR2: SGHTA, FQGNSA. As DNA, the CDR3 is TGTGCCAGCAGCCCACAGGGGATGAACACTGAAGCTTTCTTT. This sequence encodes CASSPQGMNTEAFF.

There are a few counts of this clonotype. One junction end disagrees with the germline gene, perhaps due to a read error. The chain recombines TRBV7-7 with TRBJ2-2; D may be TRBD2 (5 bases). CDR1 and CDR2 from the germline V gene are SSHAT and FNYEAQ (reference sequence). This CDR3 contains 14 residues. The CDR3 is CASSLAWGTGELFF. The CDR3 region has the DNA TGTGCTAGCAGCTTAGCGTGGGGCACCGGGGAGCTGTTTTTT. Full variable domain (outside the CDR3, taken from reference TRBV7-7 and TRBJ2-2): GAGVSQSPRYKVTKRGQDVTLRCDPISSHATLYWYQQALGQGPEFLTYFNYEAQPDKSGLPSDRFSAERPEGSISTLTIQRTEQRDSAMYRCASSLAWGTGELFFGEGSRLTVL.

The sample holds many counts of this clonotype. Here the CDR3 reads CASSFSGTDTQYF. In nucleotides, the CDR3 is TGTGCCAGCAGTTTTTCCGGCACAGATACGCAGTATTTT. This chain uses TRBV12-3 or TRBV12-4 with TRBJ2-3, with no clear D. The CDR3 totals 13 residues. The V gene lost 3 bases and the J gene lost 1 base, with 5 bases spanning the gap.

This clonotype was counted only a few times. V usage is TRBV29-1 and J usage is TRBJ1-1; D gene unclear. V was trimmed by 5 bases and J by 3 bases, leaving 4 bases between them. The CDR3 loop spans 10 amino acids. From germline, CDR1 is SQVTM and CDR2 ANQGSEA. Here the CDR3 reads CSVTDTEAFF. Here the CDR3 DNA reads TGCAGCGTTACAGACACTGAAGCTTTCTTT.

CDR3 sequence (DNA): TGTGCCAGCAGCCCTCCCGGACCTTACTATGGCTACACCTTC. Translated: CASSPPGPYYGYTF. The V gene is TRBV7-2, the J gene TRBJ1-2; D is undetermined. The CDR3 is made up of 14 amino acids. CDR1 is SGHTA and CDR2 is FQGNSA in the germline V gene. V lost 5 bases, J lost 3 bases, and 13 bases lay in between.

This clonotype has more than one count but fewer than ten. The J gene is TRBJ2-1, the V gene TRBV11-3; D is perhaps TRBD2 (7 bases). The CDR3 has 15 residues. From germline, CDR1 is SGHNT and CDR2 YENEEA. V lost 4 bases to trimming and J lost 4 bases, with 14 bases between them. CDR3 region: CASSSGGGPYNEQFF. CDR3 coding DNA: TGTGCCAGCAGCTCGGGGGGCGGCCCTTACAATGAGCAGTTCTTC. Based on the CDR3 plus reference TRBV11-3 and TRBJ2-1, the full variable domain is EAGVVQSPRYKIIEKKQPVAFWCNPISGHNTLYWYLQNLGQGPELLIRYENEEAVDDSQLPKDRFSAERLKGVDSTLKIQPAELGDSAVYLCASSSGGGPYNEQFFGPGTRLTVL.

The rearrangement joins TRBV5-4 to TRBJ2-1; possible D gene TRBD1, 5 bases. The CDR3 has 15 residues. Germline V CDR1 and CDR2: SGHNT, YYREEE (reference sequence). V lost 4 bases and J lost 9, with 20 bases in between. CDR3 coding DNA: TGTGCCAGCAGCCTAGGGTCAGGGTCCCGGTCTGAGCAGTTCTTC. Its protein product is CASSLGSGSRSEQFF.

This clonotype was picked up a small number of times. J is TRBJ1-1 and V is TRBV6-2 or TRBV6-3; D gene ambiguous. The CDR3 spans 11 residues. V was clipped by 7 bases and J by 1 base, with 4 bases between them. CDR1 is MNHEY and CDR2 is SVGEGT in the germline V gene. DNA of the CDR3: TGTGCCAGCATCACGAACACTGAAGCTTTCTTT. This gives the protein CASITNTEAFF.

CDR3 amino acids: CSARRGADTGELFF. CDR3 in DNA: TGCAGTGCTAGAAGGGGGGCCGACACCGGGGAGCTGTTTTTT. J is TRBJ2-2 and V is TRBV20-1; D is perhaps TRBD1 or TRBD2 (6 bases each). The V end was cut by 2 bases, the J end by 3 bases, with 10 bases between. Germline-derived CDR1 and CDR2 are DFQATT and SNEGSKA (reference sequence). The CDR3 sequence is 14 residues long.

This clonotype showed up just a few times. V gene TRBV6-5 combines with J gene TRBJ1-2; tentatively, D is TRBD1 (6 bases). The ends were cut back, 6 bases at V and 6 bases at J, with 23 bases in the middle. The length of the CDR3 is 16 residues. In germline, CDR1 is MNHEY, CDR2 SVGAGI. The CDR3 DNA reads TGTGCCAGCAGGCCCACGGGGCATACAGGGTTTGATGGCTACACCTTC. Its protein product is CASRPTGHTGFDGYTF.

V gene TRBV7-9 combines with J gene TRBJ2-1; D unclear. Germline V gene data show CDR1 as SEHNR and CDR2 as FQNEAQ (reference sequence). The length of the CDR3 is 12 residues. Trimming cost V 5 bases and J 8 bases, with 10 bases left between them. Written as DNA, the CDR3 is TGTGCCAGCAGCCGATGGGTCGATGAGCAGTTCTTC. Protein: CASSRWVDEQFF.

The chain employs TRBV12-3 or TRBV12-4 and TRBJ2-5; possible D gene TRBD2, 5 bases. Deletions cut 6 bases from V and 5 bases from J, with 10 bases between. The CDR3 runs to 12 residues. The CDR3 loop reads CASRGRRETQYF. CDR3 bases: TGTGCCAGCAGGGGCAGGAGGGAGACCCAGTACTTC.

V usage is TRBV5-1 and J usage is TRBJ2-3; a possible D gene is TRBD1 (7 bases). The CDR3 covers 17 residues. Trimming shortened V by 4 bases and J by 2 bases, and 20 bases separated the two germline ends. The germline V gene has CDR1 SGHRS and CDR2 YFSETQ. The CDR3 coding sequence is TGCGCCAGCAGCCCCACGGCCGGCGGGACAGACACAGATACGCAGTATTTT. Protein product: CASSPTAGGTDTDTQYF.

V gene TRBV29-1 combines with J gene TRBJ1-5, with 7 bases fitting TRBD1. Germline CDR1 reads SQVTM; CDR2 reads ANQGSEA. With V trimmed by 7 bases and J by 4 bases, 7 bases remained unmatched. The CDR3 is 13 residues long. The chain's CDR3 is CSAAPGGNQPQHF. The CDR3 DNA reads TGCAGCGCTGCCCCAGGGGGGAATCAGCCCCAGCATTTT.

This clonotype was detected a few times. The rearrangement links TRBV7-2 to TRBJ1-4, with D unresolved. The CDR3 loop spans 14 amino acids. Trimming stripped 6 bases from V and 13 bases from J, with 21 bases between. Germline V gene lookup returns CDR1 SGHTA and CDR2 FQGNSA. The CDR3 nucleotides are TGTGCCAGCAGGAGACAAGCTTTAATGAAAAGACTGTTTTTT. This codes for CASRRQALMKRLFF.